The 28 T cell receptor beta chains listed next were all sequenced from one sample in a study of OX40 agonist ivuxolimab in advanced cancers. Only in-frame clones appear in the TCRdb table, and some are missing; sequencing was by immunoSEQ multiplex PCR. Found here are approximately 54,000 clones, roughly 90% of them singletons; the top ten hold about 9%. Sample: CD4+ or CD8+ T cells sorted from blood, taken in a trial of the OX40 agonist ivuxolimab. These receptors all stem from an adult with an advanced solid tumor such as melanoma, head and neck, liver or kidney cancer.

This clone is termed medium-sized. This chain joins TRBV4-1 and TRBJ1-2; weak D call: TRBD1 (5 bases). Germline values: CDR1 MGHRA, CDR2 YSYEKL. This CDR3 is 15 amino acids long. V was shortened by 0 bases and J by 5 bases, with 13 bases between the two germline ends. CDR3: CASSQEVGREYGYTF. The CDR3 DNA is TGCGCCAGCAGCCAAGAAGTTGGCAGGGAATATGGCTACACCTTC.

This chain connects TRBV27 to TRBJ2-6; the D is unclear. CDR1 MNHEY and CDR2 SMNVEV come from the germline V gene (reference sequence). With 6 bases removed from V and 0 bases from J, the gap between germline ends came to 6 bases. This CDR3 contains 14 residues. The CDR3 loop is CASSHGSGANVLTF. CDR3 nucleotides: TGTGCCAGCAGCCATGGCTCTGGGGCCAACGTCCTGACTTTC.

This chain's CDR3 is CASSISSGSYSYNEQFF. CDR3 in DNA: TGTGCCAGTAGTATATCAAGCGGGTCGTACTCCTACAATGAGCAGTTCTTC. V is TRBV19 and J is TRBJ2-1; TRBD2 might be the D (6 bases). The CDR3 spans 17 residues. Germline V lookup: CDR1 LNHDA, CDR2 SQIVND (reference sequence). The V end was cut by 2 bases, the J end by 0 bases, with 14 bases between.

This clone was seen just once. Here the CDR3 reads CASSVLLSYEQYF. The CDR3 region has the DNA TGTGCCAGCAGTGTACTACTATCCTACGAGCAGTACTTC. This rearrangement joins TRBV2 to TRBJ2-7, with D hard to call. Germline CDR1 SNHLY, CDR2 FYNNEI. Between the trimmed V and J ends, which lost 4 bases and 1 base, there was a span of 8 bases. The CDR3 covers 13 residues.

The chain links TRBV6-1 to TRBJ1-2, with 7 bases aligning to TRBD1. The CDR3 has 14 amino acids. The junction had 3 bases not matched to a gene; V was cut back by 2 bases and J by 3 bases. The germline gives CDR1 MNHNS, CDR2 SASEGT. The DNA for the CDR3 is TGTGCCAGCAGTGAAAGGGACAGAGACTATGGCTACACCTTC. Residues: CASSERDRDYGYTF.

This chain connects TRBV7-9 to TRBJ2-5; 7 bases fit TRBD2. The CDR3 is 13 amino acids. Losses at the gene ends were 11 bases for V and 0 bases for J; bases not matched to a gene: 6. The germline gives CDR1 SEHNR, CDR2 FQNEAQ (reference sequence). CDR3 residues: CAGEGPYQETQYF. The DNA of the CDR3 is TGTGCCGGGGAGGGCCCGTACCAAGAGACCCAGTACTTC.

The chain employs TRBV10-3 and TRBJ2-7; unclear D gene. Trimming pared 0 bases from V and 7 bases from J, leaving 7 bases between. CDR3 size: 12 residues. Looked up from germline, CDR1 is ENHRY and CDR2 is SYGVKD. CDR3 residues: CAISESSQEQYF. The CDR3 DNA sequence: TGTGCCATCAGTGAGTCCTCGCAGGAGCAGTACTTC.

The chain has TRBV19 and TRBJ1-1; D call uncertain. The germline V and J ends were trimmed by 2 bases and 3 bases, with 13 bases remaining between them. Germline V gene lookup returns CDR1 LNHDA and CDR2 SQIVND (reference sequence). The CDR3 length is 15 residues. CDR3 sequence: CASSITSPAYTEAFF. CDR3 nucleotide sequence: TGTGCCAGTAGTATAACGTCTCCCGCGTACACTGAAGCTTTCTTT.

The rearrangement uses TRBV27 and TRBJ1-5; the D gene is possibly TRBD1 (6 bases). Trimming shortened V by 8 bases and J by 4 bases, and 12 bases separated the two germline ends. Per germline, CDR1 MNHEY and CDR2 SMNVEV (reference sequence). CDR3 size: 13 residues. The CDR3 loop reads CASQRGSNQPQHF. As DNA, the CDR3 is TGTGCCAGCCAGAGGGGGTCAAATCAGCCCCAGCATTTT.

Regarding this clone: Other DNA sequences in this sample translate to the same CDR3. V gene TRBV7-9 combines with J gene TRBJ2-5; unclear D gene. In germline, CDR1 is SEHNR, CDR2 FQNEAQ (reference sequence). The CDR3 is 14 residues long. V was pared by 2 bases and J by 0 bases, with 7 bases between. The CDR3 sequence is CASSLSGHQETQYF. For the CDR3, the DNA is TGTGCCAGCAGCTTATCAGGACACCAAGAGACCCAGTACTTC. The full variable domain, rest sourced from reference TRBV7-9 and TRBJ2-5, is DTGVSQNPRHKITKRGQNVTFRCDPISEHNRLYWYRQTLGQGPEFLTYFQNEAQLEKSRLLSDRFSAERPKGSFSTLEIQRTEQGDSAMYLCASSLSGHQETQYFGPGTRLLVL.

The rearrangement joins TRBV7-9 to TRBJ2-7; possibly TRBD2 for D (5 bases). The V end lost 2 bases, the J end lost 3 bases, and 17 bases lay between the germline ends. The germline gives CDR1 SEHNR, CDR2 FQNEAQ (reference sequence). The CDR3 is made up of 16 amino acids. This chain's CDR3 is CASSLMAGVPLYEQYF. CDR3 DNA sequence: TGTGCCAGCAGCTTAATGGCCGGGGTTCCCCTCTACGAGCAGTACTTC.

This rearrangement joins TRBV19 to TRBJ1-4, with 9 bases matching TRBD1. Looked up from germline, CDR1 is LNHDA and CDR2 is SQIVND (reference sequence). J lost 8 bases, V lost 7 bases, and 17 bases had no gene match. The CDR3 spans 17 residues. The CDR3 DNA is TGTGCCAGTACTACCGTCCCGGGACAGGGCGAGGAAGAAAAACTGTTTTTT. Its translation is CASTTVPGQGEEEKLFF.

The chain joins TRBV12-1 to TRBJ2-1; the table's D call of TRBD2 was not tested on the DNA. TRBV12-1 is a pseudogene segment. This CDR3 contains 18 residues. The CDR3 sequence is CASTQSRGGGEVYNEQFF. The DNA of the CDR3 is TGTGCCAGCACCCAAAGTAGGGGCGGGGGGGAAGTCTACAATGAGCAGTTCTTC.

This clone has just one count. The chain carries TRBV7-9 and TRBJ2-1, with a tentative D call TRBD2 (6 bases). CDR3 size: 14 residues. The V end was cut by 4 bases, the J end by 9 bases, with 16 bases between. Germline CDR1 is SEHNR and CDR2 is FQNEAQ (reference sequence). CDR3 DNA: TGTGCCAGCAGCTCCCAGGGAGGTAATATTGAGCAGTTCTTC. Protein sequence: CASSSQGGNIEQFF.

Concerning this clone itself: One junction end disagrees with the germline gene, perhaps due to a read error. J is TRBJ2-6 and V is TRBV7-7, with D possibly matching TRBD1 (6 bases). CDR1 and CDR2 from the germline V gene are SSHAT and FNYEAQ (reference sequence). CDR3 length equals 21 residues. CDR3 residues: CASSLIVRWRGGISGANVLTF. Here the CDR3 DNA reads TGTGCTAGCAGCTTAATCGTGAGGTGGAGAGGGGGAATCTCTGGGGCCAACGTCCTGACTTTC.

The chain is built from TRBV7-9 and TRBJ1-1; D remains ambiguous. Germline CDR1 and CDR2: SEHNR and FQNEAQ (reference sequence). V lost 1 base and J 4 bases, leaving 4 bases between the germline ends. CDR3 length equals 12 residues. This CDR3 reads CASSLGLTEAFF. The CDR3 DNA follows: TGTGCCAGCAGCTTAGGGCTCACTGAAGCTTTCTTT.

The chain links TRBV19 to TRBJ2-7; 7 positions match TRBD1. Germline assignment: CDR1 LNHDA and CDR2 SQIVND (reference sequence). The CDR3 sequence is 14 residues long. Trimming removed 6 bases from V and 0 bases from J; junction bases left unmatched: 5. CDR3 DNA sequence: TGTGCCAGTAGCTCTACAGGGGACTCCTACGAGCAGTACTTC. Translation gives CASSSTGDSYEQYF.

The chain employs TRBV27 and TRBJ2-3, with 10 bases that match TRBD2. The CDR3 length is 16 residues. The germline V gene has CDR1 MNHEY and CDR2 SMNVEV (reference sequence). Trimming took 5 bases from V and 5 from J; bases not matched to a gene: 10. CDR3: CASSLSGRGYGDTQYF. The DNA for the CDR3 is TGTGCCAGCAGTCTCAGCGGGAGGGGATATGGAGATACGCAGTATTTT.

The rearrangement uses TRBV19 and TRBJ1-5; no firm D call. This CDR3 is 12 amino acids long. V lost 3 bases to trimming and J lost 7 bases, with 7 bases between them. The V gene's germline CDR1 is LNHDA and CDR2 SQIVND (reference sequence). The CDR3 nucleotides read TGTGCCAGTAGTATTAAGGTACAGCCCCAGCATTTT. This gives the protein CASSIKVQPQHF.

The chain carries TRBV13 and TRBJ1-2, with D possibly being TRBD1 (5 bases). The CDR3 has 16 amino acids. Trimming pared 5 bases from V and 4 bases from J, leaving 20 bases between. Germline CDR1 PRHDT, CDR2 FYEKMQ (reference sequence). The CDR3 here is CASSQEPGEGVYGYTF. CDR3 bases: TGTGCCAGCAGCCAAGAGCCCGGGGAAGGGGTCTATGGCTACACCTTC.

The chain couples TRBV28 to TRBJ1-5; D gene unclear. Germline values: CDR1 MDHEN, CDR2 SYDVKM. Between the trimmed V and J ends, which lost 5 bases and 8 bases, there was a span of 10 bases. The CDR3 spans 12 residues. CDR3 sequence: CASSPELEPQHF. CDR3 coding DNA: TGTGCCAGCAGTCCCGAATTGGAGCCCCAGCATTTT.

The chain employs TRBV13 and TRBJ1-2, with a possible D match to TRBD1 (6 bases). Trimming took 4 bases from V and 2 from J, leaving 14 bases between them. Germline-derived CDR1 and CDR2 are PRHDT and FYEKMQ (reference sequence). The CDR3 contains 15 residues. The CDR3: CASSSTLTGNYGYTF. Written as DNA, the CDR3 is TGTGCCAGCAGCTCCACCCTGACAGGAAACTATGGCTACACCTTC.

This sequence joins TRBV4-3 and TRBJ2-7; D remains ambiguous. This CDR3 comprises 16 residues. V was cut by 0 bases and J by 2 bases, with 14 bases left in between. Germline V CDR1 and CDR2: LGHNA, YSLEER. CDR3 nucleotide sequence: TGCGCCAGCAGCCAAGAAAACGTAGGTGGTCCCTACGAGCAGTACTTC. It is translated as CASSQENVGGPYEQYF.

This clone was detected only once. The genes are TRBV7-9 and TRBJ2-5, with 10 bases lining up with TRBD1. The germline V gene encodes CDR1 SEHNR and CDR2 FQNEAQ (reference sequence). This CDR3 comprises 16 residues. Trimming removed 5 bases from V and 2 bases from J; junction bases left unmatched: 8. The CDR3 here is CASSEGQGVSQETQYF. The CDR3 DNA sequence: TGTGCCAGCAGCGAAGGACAGGGGGTTAGTCAAGAGACCCAGTACTTC. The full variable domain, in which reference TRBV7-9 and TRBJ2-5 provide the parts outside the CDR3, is DTGVSQNPRHKITKRGQNVTFRCDPISEHNRLYWYRQTLGQGPEFLTYFQNEAQLEKSRLLSDRFSAERPKGSFSTLEIQRTEQGDSAMYLCASSEGQGVSQETQYFGPGTRLLVL.

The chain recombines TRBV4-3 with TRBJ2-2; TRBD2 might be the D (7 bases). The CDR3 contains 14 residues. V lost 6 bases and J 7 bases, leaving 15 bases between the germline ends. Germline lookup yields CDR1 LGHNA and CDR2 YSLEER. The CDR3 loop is CASSRGGHGGELFF. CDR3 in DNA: TGCGCCAGCAGTAGGGGGGGGCACGGCGGGGAGCTGTTTTTT.

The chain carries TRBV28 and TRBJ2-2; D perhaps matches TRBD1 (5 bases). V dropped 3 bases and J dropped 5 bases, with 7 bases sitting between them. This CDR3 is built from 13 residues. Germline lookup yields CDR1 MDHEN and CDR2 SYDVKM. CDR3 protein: CASSFRATGELFF. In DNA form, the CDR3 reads TGTGCCAGCAGTTTCAGGGCGACCGGGGAGCTGTTTTTT.

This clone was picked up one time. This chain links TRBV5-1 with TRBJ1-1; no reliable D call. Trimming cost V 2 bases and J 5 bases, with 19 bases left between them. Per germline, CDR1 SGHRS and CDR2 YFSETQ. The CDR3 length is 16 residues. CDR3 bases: TGCGCCAGCAGCTTATGGGCCTTGGTCTCCGGGACTGAAGCTTTCTTT. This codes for CASSLWALVSGTEAFF.

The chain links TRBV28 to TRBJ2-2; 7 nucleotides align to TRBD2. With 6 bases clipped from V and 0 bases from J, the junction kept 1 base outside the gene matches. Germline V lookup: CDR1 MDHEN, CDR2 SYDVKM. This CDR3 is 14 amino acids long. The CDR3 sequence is CASRLATNTGELFF. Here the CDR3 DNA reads TGTGCCAGCAGACTAGCGACGAACACCGGGGAGCTGTTTTTT.